This passage covers 2 T cell receptor beta chains from one sample sequenced in a study of blood T cell repertoires in COVID-19. Sequenced by immunoSEQ multiplex PCR; TCRdb stores in-frame clones only, minus some. Seen here are roughly 180,000 clones, around 81% observed once, and the top ten hold approximately 10%. Sequences were obtained from peripheral blood. The receptors shown here come from a woman aged 40 to 55 with COVID-19, enrolled during active disease.

This sequence joins TRBV18 and TRBJ1-5; D is uncertain. Germline loops: CDR1 KGHSH, CDR2 LQKENI. This CDR3 has 14 residues. The V gene lost 5 bases and the J gene lost 2 bases, with 10 bases spanning the gap. CDR3 sequence reads: CASSRGIGNQPQHF. The CDR3 DNA reads as TGTGCCAGCTCAAGAGGGATCGGCAATCAGCCCCAGCATTTT.

V gene TRBV12-3 or TRBV12-4 combines with J gene TRBJ2-7; D remains unclear. V lost 2 bases and J lost 3, with 8 bases in between. The CDR3 extends over 13 amino acids. The CDR3 nucleotides are TGTGCCAGCAGTTTAAACGGCGGCTACGAGCAGTACTTC. Its protein is CASSLNGGYEQYF.